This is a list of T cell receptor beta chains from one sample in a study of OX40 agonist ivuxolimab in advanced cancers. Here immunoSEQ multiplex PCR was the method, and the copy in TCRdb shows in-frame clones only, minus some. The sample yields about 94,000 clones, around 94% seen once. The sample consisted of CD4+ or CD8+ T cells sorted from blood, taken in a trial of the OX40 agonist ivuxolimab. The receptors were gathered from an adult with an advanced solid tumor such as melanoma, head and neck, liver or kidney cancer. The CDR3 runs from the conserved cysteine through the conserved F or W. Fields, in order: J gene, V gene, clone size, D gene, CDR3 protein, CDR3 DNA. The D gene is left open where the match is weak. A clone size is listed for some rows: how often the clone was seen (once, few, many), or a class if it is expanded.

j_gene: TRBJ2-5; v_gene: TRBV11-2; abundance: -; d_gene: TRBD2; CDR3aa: CASSSAPGLAAQETQYF; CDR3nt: TGTGCCAGCAGCTCAGCTCCGGGACTAGCGGCACAAGAGACCCAGTACTTC
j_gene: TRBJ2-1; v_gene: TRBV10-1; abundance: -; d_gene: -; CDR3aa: CASSFGRVTRNEQFF; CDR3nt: TGCGCCAGCAGTTTTGGGCGGGTAACTAGGAATGAGCAGTTCTTC
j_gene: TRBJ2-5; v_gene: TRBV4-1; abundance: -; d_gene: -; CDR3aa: CASSQAPQTQYF; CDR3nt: TGCGCCAGCAGCCAAGCCCCCCAGACCCAGTACTTC
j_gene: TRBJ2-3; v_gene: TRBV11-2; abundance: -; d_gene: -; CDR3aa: CASSLRGRRADTQYF; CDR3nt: TGTGCCAGCAGCTTAAGAGGGAGACGAGCAGATACGCAGTATTTT
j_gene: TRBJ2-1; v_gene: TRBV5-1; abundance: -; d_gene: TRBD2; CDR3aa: CASSLGASGTRTYEQFF; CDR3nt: TGCGCCAGCAGCTTGGGGGCTAGCGGGACCCGGACATATGAGCAGTTCTTC
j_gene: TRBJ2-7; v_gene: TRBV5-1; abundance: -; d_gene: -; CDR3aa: CASSLQGNEQYF; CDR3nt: TGCGCCAGCAGCTTGCAGGGGAACGAGCAGTACTTC
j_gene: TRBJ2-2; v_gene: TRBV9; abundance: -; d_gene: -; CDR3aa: CASAGRNTGELFF; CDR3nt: TGTGCCAGCGCTGGACGGAACACCGGGGAGCTGTTTTTT
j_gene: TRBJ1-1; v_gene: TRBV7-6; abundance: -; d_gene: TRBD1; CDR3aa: CASSQPGQMNTEAFF; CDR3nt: TGTGCCAGCAGTCAACCGGGACAGATGAACACTGAAGCTTTCTTT
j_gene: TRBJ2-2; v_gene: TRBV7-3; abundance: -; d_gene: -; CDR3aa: CASSPTGTFNTGELFF; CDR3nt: TGTGCCAGCAGCCCTACCGGGACTTTCAACACCGGGGAGCTGTTTTTT
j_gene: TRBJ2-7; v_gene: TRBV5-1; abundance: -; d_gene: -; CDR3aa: CASSPSPGRGFEQYF; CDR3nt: TGCGCCAGCAGCCCTAGCCCAGGACGGGGATTCGAGCAGTACTTC
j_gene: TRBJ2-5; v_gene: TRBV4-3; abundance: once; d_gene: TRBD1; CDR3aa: CASSQDRSSGTGRETQYF; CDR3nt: TGCGCCAGCAGCCAAGACCGTAGCTCCGGGACAGGGAGGGAGACCCAGTACTTC
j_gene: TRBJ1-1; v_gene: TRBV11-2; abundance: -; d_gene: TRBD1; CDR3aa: CASSLRWDRANTEAFF; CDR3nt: TGTGCCAGCAGCCTTAGGTGGGACAGGGCGAACACTGAAGCTTTCTTT
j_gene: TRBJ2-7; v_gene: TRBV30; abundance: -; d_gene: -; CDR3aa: CACDRKGSSYEQYF; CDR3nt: TGTGCCTGTGATCGTAAGGGGAGCTCCTACGAGCAGTACTTC
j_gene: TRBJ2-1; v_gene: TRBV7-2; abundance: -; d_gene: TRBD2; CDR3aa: CASTTRGGQHEQFF; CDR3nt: TGTGCCAGCACCACAAGGGGAGGGCAGCATGAGCAGTTCTTC